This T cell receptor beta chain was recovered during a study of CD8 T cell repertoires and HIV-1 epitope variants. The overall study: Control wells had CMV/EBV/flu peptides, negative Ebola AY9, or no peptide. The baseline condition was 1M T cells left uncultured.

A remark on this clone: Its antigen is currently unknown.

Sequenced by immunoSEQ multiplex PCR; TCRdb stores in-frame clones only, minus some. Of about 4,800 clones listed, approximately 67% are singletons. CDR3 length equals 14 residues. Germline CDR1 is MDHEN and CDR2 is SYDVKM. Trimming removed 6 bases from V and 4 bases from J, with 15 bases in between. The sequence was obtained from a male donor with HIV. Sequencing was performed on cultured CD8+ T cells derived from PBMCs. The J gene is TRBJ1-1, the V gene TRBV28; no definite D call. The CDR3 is CASSSSDASTEAFF. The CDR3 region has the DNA TGTGCCAGCAGCAGCTCAGATGCGAGCACTGAAGCTTTCTTT.